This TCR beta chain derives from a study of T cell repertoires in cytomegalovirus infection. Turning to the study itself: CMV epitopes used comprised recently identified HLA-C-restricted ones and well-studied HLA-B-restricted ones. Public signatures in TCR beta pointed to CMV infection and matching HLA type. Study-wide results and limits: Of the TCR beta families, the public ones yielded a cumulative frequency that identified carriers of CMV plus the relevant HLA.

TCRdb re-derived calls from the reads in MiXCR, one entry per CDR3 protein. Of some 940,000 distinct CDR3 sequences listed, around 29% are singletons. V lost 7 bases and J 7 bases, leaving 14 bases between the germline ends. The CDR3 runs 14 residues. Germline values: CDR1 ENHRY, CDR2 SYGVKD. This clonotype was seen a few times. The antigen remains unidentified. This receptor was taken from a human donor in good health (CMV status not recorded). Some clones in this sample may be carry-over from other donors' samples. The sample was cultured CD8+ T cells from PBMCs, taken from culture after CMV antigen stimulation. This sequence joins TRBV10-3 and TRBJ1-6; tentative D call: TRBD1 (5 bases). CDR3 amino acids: CAIKEAGLNSPLHF. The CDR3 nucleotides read TGTGCCATCAAGGAGGCAGGGCTGAATTCACCCCTCCACTTT.